These 10 T cell receptor beta chains originate from one sample sequenced in a study of blood T cell repertoires in COVID-19. Data came from immunoSEQ multiplex PCR; TCRdb stores just in-frame clones and leaves some out. There are roughly 260,000 clones in the sample; 82% occur only once, and 4.9% lies in the top ten. Input material: peripheral blood. Receptors originate from a woman of 80 years or more with active or convalescent COVID-19.

The chain recombines TRBV10-3 with TRBJ2-5; the D gene is possibly TRBD1 (6 bases). The CDR3 sequence is 12 residues long. Trimming stripped 3 bases from V and 4 bases from J, with 6 bases between. The germline CDR1 and CDR2 sequences are ENHRY and SYGVKD. CDR3 coding DNA: TGTGCCATCAGTGAAGGGGGAGAGACCCAGTACTTC. Translated, it gives CAISEGGETQYF.

This clone was seen a handful of times. This chain uses TRBV7-6 with TRBJ2-2; no definite D call. The germline V and J ends were trimmed by 1 base and 2 bases, with 8 bases remaining between them. CDR3 length: 15 amino acids. Germline V gene sequence: CDR1 SGHVS, CDR2 FNYEAQ. In DNA, the CDR3 is TGTGCCAGCAGCTTAGAAACTACCAACACCGGGGAGCTGTTTTTT. Translation gives CASSLETTNTGELFF.

The rearrangement links TRBV5-6 to TRBJ2-5, with D possibly being TRBD2 (5 bases). The length of the CDR3 is 18 residues. Germline V gene sequence: CDR1 SGHDT, CDR2 YYEEEE. V lost 2 bases and J 4 bases, leaving 24 bases between the germline ends. This CDR3 reads CASSFQRNDILRGETQYF. CDR3 nucleotides: TGTGCCAGCAGCTTCCAGCGGAACGATATCTTAAGAGGAGAGACCCAGTACTTC.

This chain joins TRBV18 and TRBJ1-4, with a weak D call TRBD1 (5 bases). This CDR3 is built from 14 residues. The germline V gene has CDR1 KGHSH and CDR2 LQKENI. Trimming took off 1 base at V and 5 bases at J, with 8 bases between the two ends. The CDR3 loop reads CASSPQAGNEKLFF. DNA for the CDR3: TGTGCCAGCTCACCACAGGCAGGGAATGAAAAACTGTTTTTT.

The chain carries TRBV5-1 and TRBJ2-7; TRBD1 is a possible D gene (6 bases). V was cut by 4 bases and J by 1 base, with 15 bases left in between. The CDR3 spans 15 residues. Germline-derived CDR1 and CDR2 are SGHRS and YFSETQ. In nucleotides, the CDR3 is TGCGCCAGCAGCGTGACCGGGACACCATCCTACGAGCAGTACTTC. Amino acids: CASSVTGTPSYEQYF.

This clone has just one count. The J gene is TRBJ2-7, the V gene TRBV10-3, with D unclear. Germline CDR1 ENHRY, CDR2 SYGVKD. Trimming took off 2 bases at V and 7 bases at J, with 24 bases between the two ends. The CDR3 spans 17 residues. The CDR3: CAISEPPFLTSTIEQYF. The CDR3 DNA reads TGTGCCATCAGTGAGCCCCCATTTCTCACCTCTACGATAGAGCAGTACTTC.

The rearrangement links TRBV30 to TRBJ2-1; 11 nucleotides agree with TRBD2. Germline CDR1 and CDR2: GTSNPN and SVGIG (reference sequence). Trimming at V came to 7 bases and at J to 0 bases, leaving 5 bases not matched to a gene. The CDR3 runs to 15 residues. Here the CDR3 DNA reads TGTGCCTCCATTACTAGCGGGAGCTCCTACAATGAGCAGTTCTTC. This codes for CASITSGSSYNEQFF.

The chain joins TRBV5-1 to TRBJ1-1; the D is unclear. Germline V gives CDR1 SGHRS, CDR2 YFSETQ. Between the trimmed V and J ends, which lost 2 bases and 4 bases, there was a span of 12 bases. This CDR3 region has 14 residues. The CDR3 DNA is TGCGCCAGCAGCTTAAGAAGAGTGAGCACTGAAGCTTTCTTT. Translating gives CASSLRRVSTEAFF.

The CDR3: CASSSGQGSNEQFF. DNA for the CDR3: TGCGCCAGCAGCTCGGGACAGGGATCCAATGAGCAGTTCTTC. This chain uses TRBV5-1 with TRBJ2-1; 9 nucleotides line up with TRBD1. Looked up from germline, CDR1 is SGHRS and CDR2 is YFSETQ. V shed 3 bases and J 6 bases; nucleotides not matched to a gene: 4. There are 14 residues in the CDR3.

V usage is TRBV27 and J usage is TRBJ2-3; TRBD2 agrees at 10 bases. The trim removed 0 bases at V and 4 bases at J, leaving 4 bases unmatched. There are 16 residues in the CDR3. Germline assignment: CDR1 MNHEY and CDR2 SMNVEV (reference sequence). For the CDR3, the DNA is TGTGCCAGCAGTTTATCAGCGGGGGGGCCGCCAGATACGCAGTATTTT. Its translation is CASSLSAGGPPDTQYF.